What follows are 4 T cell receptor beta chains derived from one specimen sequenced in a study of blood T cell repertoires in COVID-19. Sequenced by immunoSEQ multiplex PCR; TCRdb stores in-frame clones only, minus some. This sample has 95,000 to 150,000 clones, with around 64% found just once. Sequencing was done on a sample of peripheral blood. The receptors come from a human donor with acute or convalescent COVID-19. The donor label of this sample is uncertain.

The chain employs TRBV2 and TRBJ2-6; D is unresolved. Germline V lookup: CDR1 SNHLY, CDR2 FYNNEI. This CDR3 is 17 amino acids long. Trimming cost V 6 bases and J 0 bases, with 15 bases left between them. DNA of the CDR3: TGTGCCAGCAGGCCTCACCCCCGGTCCTCTGGGGCCAACGTCCTGACTTTC. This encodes CASRPHPRSSGANVLTF.

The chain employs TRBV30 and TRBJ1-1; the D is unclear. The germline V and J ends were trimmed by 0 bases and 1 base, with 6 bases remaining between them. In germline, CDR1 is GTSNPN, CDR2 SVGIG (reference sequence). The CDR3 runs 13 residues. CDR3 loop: CAWSVRGNTEAFF. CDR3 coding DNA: TGTGCCTGGAGTGTACGAGGGAACACTGAAGCTTTCTTT.

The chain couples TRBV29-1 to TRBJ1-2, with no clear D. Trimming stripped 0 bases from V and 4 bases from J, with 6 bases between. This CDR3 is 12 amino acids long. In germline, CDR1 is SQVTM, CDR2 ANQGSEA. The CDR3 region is CSVEEKRYGYTF. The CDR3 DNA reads TGCAGCGTTGAAGAGAAGCGCTATGGCTACACCTTC.

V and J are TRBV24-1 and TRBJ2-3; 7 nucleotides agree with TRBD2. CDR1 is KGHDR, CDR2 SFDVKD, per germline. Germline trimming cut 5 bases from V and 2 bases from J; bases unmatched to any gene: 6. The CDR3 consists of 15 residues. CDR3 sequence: CATSGVGGITDTQYF. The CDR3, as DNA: TGTGCCACCAGTGGCGTCGGGGGGATCACAGATACGCAGTATTTT.